Below, 5 T cell receptor beta chains from the same sample are listed, as sequenced in a study of cytomegalovirus exposure and HLA in healthy donors. PCR primers comprised 60 Vbeta and 13 Jbeta primers. The repertoire was sequenced with immunoSEQ multiplex PCR; TCRdb's copy has only in-frame clones and lacks some. The table has 250,000 to 350,000 clones, 70% to 90% seen once. Sequenced material: PBMCs. The origin of the receptors is a man aged 35 to 55 in good health and CMV-seropositive.

The chain links TRBV27 to TRBJ2-4, with D hard to call. The CDR3 length is 16 residues. Trimming took 5 bases from V and 1 from J, leaving 15 bases between them. In germline, CDR1 is MNHEY, CDR2 SMNVEV (reference sequence). The CDR3 nucleotides read TGTGCCAGCAGTCGCCCACAGACCTCCGCCAAAAACATTCAGTACTTC. Translated, it gives CASSRPQTSAKNIQYF.

The count of this clone is one. The rearrangement links TRBV7-6 to TRBJ1-5; D perhaps matches TRBD1 (5 bases). The CDR3 consists of 15 residues. Trimming stripped 5 bases from V and 10 bases from J, with 21 bases between. Germline V gene data show CDR1 as SGHVS and CDR2 as FNYEAQ. The DNA of the CDR3 is TGTGCCAGCAGCGCCTGCCGGGACGGGAGTTGTCCCCAGCATTTT. Translating gives CASSACRDGSCPQHF.

This chain uses TRBV4-3 with TRBJ2-1, with 12 bases identical to TRBD2. Germline values: CDR1 LGHNA, CDR2 YSLEER. V lost 0 bases, J lost 3 bases, and 15 bases stayed unmatched. This CDR3 comprises 21 residues. CDR3 DNA: TGCGCCAGCAGCCAAGATCCCGGAAAGAGAGCTAGCGGGAGGGACTACAATGAGCAGTTCTTC. Translating it yields CASSQDPGKRASGRDYNEQFF.

The V call is TRBV6-1, the J call TRBJ1-4; D not certain. Trimming took off 11 bases at V and 0 bases at J, with 16 bases between the two ends. Per the germline V gene, CDR1 is MNHNS and CDR2 is SASEGT. CDR3 length: 15 residues. CDR3 coding DNA: TGTGCCTTAAAGGCCGCTGCGGCAACTAATGAAAAACTGTTTTTT. As protein: CALKAAAATNEKLFF.

The V gene is TRBV7-9, the J gene TRBJ2-1; D is perhaps TRBD2 (6 bases). The CDR3 length is 13 residues. CDR1 SEHNR and CDR2 FQNEAQ come from the germline V gene (reference sequence). Trimming removed 5 bases at V and 9 bases at J, with 14 bases between. The CDR3, as DNA: TGTGCCAGCAGCATACCGGTGCGGGGTGAGCAGTTCTTC. Amino acids: CASSIPVRGEQFF. Filled out from reference TRBV7-9 and TRBJ2-1, the complete variable domain reads DTGVSQNPRHKITKRGQNVTFRCDPISEHNRLYWYRQTLGQGPEFLTYFQNEAQLEKSRLLSDRFSAERPKGSFSTLEIQRTEQGDSAMYLCASSIPVRGEQFFGPGTRLTVL.